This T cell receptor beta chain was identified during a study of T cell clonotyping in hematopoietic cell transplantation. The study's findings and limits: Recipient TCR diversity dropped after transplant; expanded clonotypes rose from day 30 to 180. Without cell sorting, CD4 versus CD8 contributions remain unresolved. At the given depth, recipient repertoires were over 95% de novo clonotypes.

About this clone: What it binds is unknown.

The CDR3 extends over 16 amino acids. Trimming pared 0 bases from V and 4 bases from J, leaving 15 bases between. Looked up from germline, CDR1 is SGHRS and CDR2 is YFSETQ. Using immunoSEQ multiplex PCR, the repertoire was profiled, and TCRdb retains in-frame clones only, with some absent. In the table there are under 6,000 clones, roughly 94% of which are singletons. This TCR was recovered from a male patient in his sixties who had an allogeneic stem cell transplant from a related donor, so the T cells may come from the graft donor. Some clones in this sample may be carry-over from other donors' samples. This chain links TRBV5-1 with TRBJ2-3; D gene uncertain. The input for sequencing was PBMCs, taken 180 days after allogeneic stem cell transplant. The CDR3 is CASSLEASRSSDTQYF. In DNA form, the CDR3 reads TGCGCCAGCAGCTTGGAGGCCTCGAGGTCGTCAGATACGCAGTATTTT.